This T cell receptor beta chain was sequenced for a study of synovial regulatory T cells in juvenile arthritis. The overall study: One patient received methotrexate plus infliximab; one lacked treatment information.

Median age around 10 years (about 2.3-22.9); median disease duration about 7 years (0.2-19.1). Study conclusions and caveats: Largely private between patients, iaTreg TCR repertoires showed partial overlap with synovial Teff and blood CPL repertoires.

Germline CDR1 reads ENHRY; CDR2 reads SYGVKD. This CDR3 spans 16 amino acids. The protein alone is recorded here. Clones were sequenced by immunoSEQ multiplex PCR, and TCRdb holds only the in-frame ones, with some missing. Recorded here are about 10,000 clones; the top ten clones represent less than 0.45%. Comments on this clone: Its antigen is not known.

The J gene is TRBJ2-6, the V gene TRBV10-3; absent DNA, TCRdb's TRBD1 call cannot be checked. The sample comprised Treg cells from blood. Subset: remaining (HLA-DR-negative) circulating blood Treg cells. The receptor's source is a donor younger than 30 with juvenile idiopathic arthritis. CDR3 region: CAISDRYRAGANVLTF.